This T cell receptor beta chain appears in the sequencing data of a study of CD8+ T cells in alopecia areata. The CDR3 sequence is 14 residues long. Germline CDR1 SQVTM, CDR2 ANQGSEA. Trimming removed 6 bases from V and 0 bases from J; junction bases left unmatched: 3. TCR sequencing used cDNA made by reverse transcription of extracted RNA. Only in-frame clones appear in the TCRdb table, and some are missing; sequencing was by immunoSEQ multiplex PCR. The sample contains roughly 170,000 clones, about three fifths of which appear only once. Treatment in this sample: oral pan-JAK inhibitor, 5-10 mg twice daily.

This sequence joins TRBV29-1 and TRBJ2-1; the match to TRBD2 covers 9 bases. The clonotype originates from a human donor with alopecia areata. The sequences come from CD8+ T cells sorted from blood, collected at week 24, from a patient treated with tofacitinib. CDR3 sequence reads: CSVLAGSSYNEQFF. The CDR3 DNA reads as TGCAGCGTCCTAGCGGGGTCCTCCTACAATGAGCAGTTCTTC.